This TCR beta chain is drawn from a study of CD8+CD57+ T cells in acquired aplastic anemia. The overall study: CD4+ cell libraries from healthy donors averaged roughly 10 million reads. General observations from the study: CD8+ Simpson's diversity did not differ significantly between patients and controls. About 29 CD8+ CDR3 sequences occurred in both the patients and the controls.

Genomic DNA, the template, was used for profiling of the TCR beta VDJ and CDR3. TCRdb fed the reads into MiXCR, producing one record per CDR3 protein. There are some 410,000 distinct CDR3 sequences in the sample; around 68% occur only once, and 4% lies in the top ten. About this clonotype itself: The target antigen is unknown. The missing conserved phenylalanine or tryptophan at the end of this CDR3 makes a read error likely. No DNA is shown, since the ends of the CDR3 on it are uncertain; the CDR3 is the one TCRdb lists.

Germline lookup yields CDR1 SGDLS and CDR2 YYNGEE. The CDR3 contains 10 residues when both ends are counted. This TCR was sampled from a human donor in good health, serving as a control. The J gene is TRBJ1-3, the V gene TRBV9; the D call in the table, TRBD1, was not verified against the DNA. Source material: sorted CD4+, CD8+, or CD8+CD57+ T cells (not recorded which) from PBMCs. The CDR3 sequence: CASSLTGLNT.